This T cell receptor beta chain was recovered during a study of cytomegalovirus exposure and HLA in healthy donors. Notes on this clone: The antigen is unknown.

The V gene end was trimmed by 5 bases and the J gene end by 4 bases; junction bases not matched to a gene: 10. CDR1 is SEHNR and CDR2 is FQNEAQ in the germline V gene (reference sequence). This CDR3 is built from 15 residues. Findings and limits, study-wide: In a later analysis, TCR beta V- and J-gene trimming showed a link to a missense DCLRE1C variant.

The PCR ran on 60 Vbeta and 13 Jbeta primers. TCRdb's copy holds only in-frame clones and misses some; the assay was immunoSEQ multiplex PCR. The sample lists 90,000 to 120,000 clones; around 10% were seen once. This clonotype was obtained from a man aged 40-49 years in good health and CMV-seropositive. This chain joins TRBV7-9 and TRBJ2-7; 8 bases match TRBD1. Sequences were obtained from PBMCs. CDR3 in DNA: TGTGCCAGCAGCCACCACGGACAGGGAGGTTACGAGCAGTACTTC. Amino acid sequence: CASSHHGQGGYEQYF.